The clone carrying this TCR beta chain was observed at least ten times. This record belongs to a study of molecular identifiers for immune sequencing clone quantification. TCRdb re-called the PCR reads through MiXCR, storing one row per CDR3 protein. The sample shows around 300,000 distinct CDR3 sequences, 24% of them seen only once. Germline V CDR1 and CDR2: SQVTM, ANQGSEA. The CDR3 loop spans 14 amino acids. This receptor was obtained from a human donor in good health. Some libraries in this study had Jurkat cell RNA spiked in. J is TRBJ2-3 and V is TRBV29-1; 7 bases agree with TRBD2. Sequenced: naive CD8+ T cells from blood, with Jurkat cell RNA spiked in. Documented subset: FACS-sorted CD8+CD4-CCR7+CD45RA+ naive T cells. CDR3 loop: CTVSAGLGPDTQYF. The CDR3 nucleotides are TGCACCGTCTCAGCGGGGCTAGGGCCAGATACGCAGTATTTT.